Each of the 27 T cell receptor beta chains below was sequenced from the same sample in a study of STAT5B mutations in CD4+ large granular lymphocyte leukemia. Measured with immunoSEQ multiplex PCR; TCRdb has only the in-frame clones, and not every one. Seen here are around 37,000 clones, approximately 72% observed once, and the top ten hold 0.45% to 0.55%. The sample consisted of CD4+ T cells from blood buffy coats. Receptors originate from a human donor in good health.

V usage is TRBV18 and J usage is TRBJ2-7; 8 bases are shared with TRBD1. The CDR3 covers 14 residues. The V and J ends lost 3 bases and 2 bases, in that order; junction bases with no gene match: 3. CDR1 is KGHSH and CDR2 is LQKENI in the germline V gene. The CDR3 DNA follows: TGTGCCAGCTCACCGGGACAGGAGCCCTACGAGCAGTACTTC. Its protein is CASSPGQEPYEQYF.

The gene calls are TRBV5-4 and TRBJ2-1, with D hard to call. The CDR3 has 12 amino acids. Germline lookup yields CDR1 SGHNT and CDR2 YYREEE (reference sequence). V shed 8 bases and J shed 8 bases, with 14 bases lying between them. CDR3 sequence: CASHNQNYEQFF. The CDR3 DNA reads TGTGCCAGTCACAACCAAAACTATGAGCAGTTCTTC.

This rearrangement joins TRBV7-9 to TRBJ2-7; D ambiguous. The germline gives CDR1 SEHNR, CDR2 FQNEAQ (reference sequence). V lost 4 bases and J 4 bases, leaving 14 bases between the germline ends. The CDR3 is made up of 14 amino acids. The CDR3 DNA is TGTGCCAGCAGCTCTCTCTCTGGGTTATACGAGCAGTACTTC. This encodes CASSSLSGLYEQYF.

V usage is TRBV2 and J usage is TRBJ2-6, with D maybe TRBD1 (6 bases). The germline V gene encodes CDR1 SNHLY and CDR2 FYNNEI. With 7 bases removed from V and 1 base from J, the gap between germline ends came to 11 bases. CDR3 length: 15 residues. The CDR3 DNA follows: TGTGCCAGCAACCGGGACATTTCTGGGGCCAACGTCCTGACTTTC. Translation gives CASNRDISGANVLTF.

The chain combines TRBV6-5 with TRBJ2-7, with 7 bases identical to TRBD1. The junction had 7 bases not matched to a gene; V was cut back by 0 bases and J by 2 bases. Per the germline V gene, CDR1 is MNHEY and CDR2 is SVGAGI. The CDR3 sequence is 16 residues long. The DNA for the CDR3 is TGTGCCAGCAGTTACTCGTCAGGGGGAGCCACCTACGAGCAGTACTTC. It codes for CASSYSSGGATYEQYF.

The chain is built from TRBV2 and TRBJ1-2, with D possibly matching TRBD1 (6 bases). The CDR3 is 12 amino acids. Per germline, CDR1 SNHLY and CDR2 FYNNEI. The V end lost 6 bases, the J end lost 4 bases, and 9 bases lay between the germline ends. CDR3 sequence: CASRRGGYGYTF. As DNA, the CDR3 is TGTGCCAGCAGGAGAGGGGGCTATGGCTACACCTTC.

The rearrangement joins TRBV19 to TRBJ2-7; D is perhaps TRBD1 or TRBD2 (5 bases each). The V end was cut by 4 bases, the J end by 7 bases, with 17 bases between. The CDR3 is 14 amino acids. Looked up from germline, CDR1 is LNHDA and CDR2 is SQIVND (reference sequence). The CDR3: CASSTRDGLLEQYF. CDR3 nucleotide sequence: TGTGCCAGTAGTACCCGGGACGGCCTTCTGGAGCAGTACTTC.

The rearrangement uses TRBV5-4 and TRBJ1-4; 8 nucleotides line up with TRBD1. CDR1 SGHNT and CDR2 YYREEE come from the germline V gene (reference sequence). The CDR3 is made up of 14 amino acids. V lost 4 bases, J lost 8 bases, and 7 bases stayed unmatched. The CDR3 is CASSATGVREKLFF. In DNA, the CDR3 is TGTGCCAGCAGCGCGACAGGGGTCAGAGAAAAACTGTTTTTT.

This clone showed up just a few times. The chain recombines TRBV4-1 with TRBJ1-4; 8 bases map to TRBD1. CDR3 length: 16 amino acids. The V gene's germline CDR1 is MGHRA and CDR2 YSYEKL. Trimming took 0 bases from V and 7 from J; bases not matched to a gene: 7. The CDR3 reads CASSQDGAGGVEKLFF. The DNA for the CDR3 is TGCGCCAGCAGCCAAGATGGGGCAGGGGGCGTTGAAAAACTGTTTTTT.

The gene calls are TRBV10-3 and TRBJ2-7; TRBD2 agrees at 8 bases. Germline V gene lookup returns CDR1 ENHRY and CDR2 SYGVKD. There are 15 residues in the CDR3. The ends lost 6 bases at V and 4 bases at J; junction bases unmatched: 11. CDR3 sequence: CAIRDGTSSVYEQYF. The DNA of the CDR3 is TGTGCCATCAGAGACGGGACTAGTTCAGTGTACGAGCAGTACTTC.

The V and J genes are TRBV7-2 and TRBJ1-2; D is possibly TRBD1 (5 bases). The V gene lost 4 bases and the J gene lost 6 bases, with 18 bases spanning the gap. CDR3 size: 15 residues. The germline V gene has CDR1 SGHTA and CDR2 FQGNSA. The CDR3 DNA follows: TGTGCCAGCAGCTCAGAGGGGACGGTGGGCAATGGCTACACCTTC. Residues: CASSSEGTVGNGYTF.

This sequence joins TRBV27 and TRBJ2-3, with no clear D. The CDR3 spans 17 residues. V lost 4 bases to trimming and J lost 0 bases, with 17 bases between them. Germline CDR1 is MNHEY and CDR2 is SMNVEV (reference sequence). The CDR3 protein is CASSSILAVFSTDTQYF. For the CDR3, the DNA is TGTGCCAGCAGTTCCATTTTAGCCGTCTTTAGCACAGATACGCAGTATTTT.

CDR3 sequence: CASSLDGRDGYTF. DNA of the CDR3: TGTGCCAGCAGCTTAGATGGCAGGGATGGCTACACCTTC. V is TRBV7-2 and J is TRBJ1-2; perhaps TRBD1 as D (5 bases). The CDR3 runs to 13 residues. With 1 base removed from V and 6 bases from J, the gap between germline ends came to 9 bases. Germline loops: CDR1 SGHTA, CDR2 FQGNSA.

The CDR3 loop reads CAWMRSWADGYTF. The CDR3 nucleotides are TGTGCCTGGATGAGGAGTTGGGCCGACGGCTACACCTTC. The chain couples TRBV30 to TRBJ1-2; D call uncertain. In germline, CDR1 is GTSNPN, CDR2 SVGIG (reference sequence). The length of the CDR3 is 13 residues. Trimming cost V 4 bases and J 8 bases, with 17 bases left between them.

This chain links TRBV19 with TRBJ2-3; D gene uncertain. CDR3 length equals 15 residues. V was shortened by 4 bases and J by 2 bases, with 13 bases between the two germline ends. Germline V gene data show CDR1 as LNHDA and CDR2 as SQIVND (reference sequence). Written as DNA, the CDR3 is TGTGCCAGTAGTAACCCTACAAAAACCACAGATACGCAGTATTTT. Amino acids: CASSNPTKTTDTQYF.

This clone has just a few counts. The chain links TRBV10-3 to TRBJ1-1, with 7 bases matching TRBD1. The CDR3 sequence is 13 residues long. V shed 7 bases and J 1 base; nucleotides not matched to a gene: 3. CDR1 is ENHRY and CDR2 is SYGVKD in the germline V gene. CDR3 protein: CAITGTENTEAFF. The CDR3 DNA is TGTGCCATCACCGGGACAGAGAACACTGAAGCTTTCTTT.

This clone has just one count. The V gene is TRBV6-5, the J gene TRBJ1-4; 7 nucleotides agree with TRBD1. Germline CDR1 reads MNHEY; CDR2 reads SVGAGI. The CDR3 contains 16 residues. V trimming: 2 bases; J trimming: 5 bases; junction bases outside the gene matches: 8. CDR3 protein: CASSYRPTGKNEKLFF. DNA for the CDR3: TGTGCCAGCAGTTACCGCCCGACAGGGAAAAATGAAAAACTGTTTTTT.

This sequence joins TRBV6-4 and TRBJ2-5; 9 bases align to TRBD2. Germline CDR1 is MRHNA and CDR2 is SNTAGT. CDR3 length: 15 amino acids. J was trimmed by 6 bases and V by 2 bases; bases with no gene match: 7. As DNA, the CDR3 is TGTGCCAGCAGTGACGTAGCGGGGGCCTGGAAGACCCAGTACTTC. Amino acids: CASSDVAGAWKTQYF.

This chain links TRBV18 with TRBJ2-5, with D tentatively TRBD1 or TRBD2 (6 bases each). The CDR3 totals 15 residues. Germline-derived CDR1 and CDR2 are KGHSH and LQKENI. Trimming cost V 1 base and J 5 bases, with 14 bases left between them. This CDR3 is CASSPLGGHRETQYF. DNA of the CDR3: TGTGCCAGCTCACCACTGGGGGGACATCGGGAGACCCAGTACTTC. Full variable domain (missing parts from reference TRBV18 and TRBJ2-5): NAGVMQNPRHLVRRRGQEARLRCSPMKGHSHVYWYRQLPEEGLKFMVYLQKENIIDESGMPKERFSAEFPKEGPSILRIQQVVRGDSAAYFCASSPLGGHRETQYFGPGTRLLVL.

This chain's CDR3 is CAISGTGGEEKLFF. Written as DNA, the CDR3 is TGTGCCATCAGTGGGACAGGGGGGGAGGAAAAACTGTTTTTT. The chain couples TRBV10-3 to TRBJ1-4; TRBD1 matches 10 bases. The trim removed 4 bases at V and 8 bases at J, leaving 4 bases unmatched. This CDR3 comprises 14 residues. The germline CDR1 and CDR2 sequences are ENHRY and SYGVKD.

In its sample, this clone was seen a few times. V and J are TRBV7-2 and TRBJ2-2; 9 nucleotides agree with TRBD2. The CDR3 runs 16 residues. Germline trimming cut 2 bases from V and 8 bases from J; bases unmatched to any gene: 9. CDR1 is SGHTA, CDR2 FQGNSA, per germline. CDR3 loop: CASSLSLGLAGGELFF. CDR3 nucleotides: TGTGCCAGCAGCTTATCTTTGGGCCTAGCGGGGGGGGAGCTGTTTTTT.

The V call is TRBV18, the J call TRBJ2-5; the match to TRBD1 covers 7 bases. Germline V gene lookup returns CDR1 KGHSH and CDR2 LQKENI. J lost 1 base, V lost 3 bases, and 5 bases had no gene match. CDR3 size: 15 residues. The CDR3 region is CASSPQGQIQETQYF. Here the CDR3 DNA reads TGTGCCAGCTCACCTCAGGGACAGATCCAAGAGACCCAGTACTTC.

The V call is TRBV5-5, the J call TRBJ1-1, with D maybe TRBD1 (5 bases). The germline V and J ends were trimmed by 0 bases and 5 bases, with 14 bases remaining between them. The CDR3 has 15 amino acids. Germline V gene sequence: CDR1 SGHKS, CDR2 YYEKEE (reference sequence). The CDR3 region has the DNA TGTGCCAGCAGCTTGGCCTTTTGGGGGAGGACTGAAGCTTTCTTT. The encoded protein is CASSLAFWGRTEAFF.

V and J are TRBV6-6 and TRBJ1-5, with D hard to call. Germline values: CDR1 MNHNY, CDR2 SVGAGI (reference sequence). Between the trimmed V and J ends, which lost 0 bases and 6 bases, there was a span of 6 bases. This CDR3 is 13 amino acids long. The CDR3 sequence: CASSYSNPQPQHF. Here the CDR3 DNA reads TGTGCCAGCAGTTACTCGAACCCTCAGCCCCAGCATTTT.

In regard to this clone: At one boundary the junction diverges from the germline segment, which might be a read error. Other DNA sequences in this specimen translate into the identical CDR3. The chain carries TRBV19 and TRBJ1-5; 8 bases map to TRBD1. This CDR3 has 14 amino acids. From germline, CDR1 is LNHDA and CDR2 SQIVND (reference sequence). CDR3 coding DNA: TGTGCCAGTAGTGATACAGGGGGGAATCAACCCCAGCATTTT. Its protein product is CASSDTGGNQPQHF. The whole variable domain, filled in from reference TRBV19 and TRBJ1-5, reads DGGITQSPKYLFRKEGQNVTLSCEQNLNHDAMYWYRQDPGQGLRLIYYSQIVNDFQKGDIAEGYSVSREKKESFPLTVTSAQKNPTAFYLCASSDTGGNQPQHFGDGTRLSIL.

The chain uses TRBV11-2 and TRBJ2-3; 12 bases agree with TRBD2. CDR1 and CDR2 (germline): SGHAT, FQNNGV. The CDR3 runs to 16 residues. V lost 4 bases, J lost 0 bases, and 2 bases stayed unmatched. The CDR3: CASSSGTSGSTDTQYF. The CDR3 DNA reads as TGTGCCAGCAGCTCAGGGACTAGCGGGAGCACAGATACGCAGTATTTT.

The chain combines TRBV9 with TRBJ2-5; the D gene is possibly TRBD2 (7 bases). The germline CDR1 and CDR2 sequences are SGDLS and YYNGEE. This CDR3 comprises 14 residues. The ends were cut back, 1 base at V and 4 bases at J, with 11 bases in the middle. In nucleotides, the CDR3 is TGTGCCAGCAGCGTACAGGGAGGGGGAGAGACCCAGTACTTC. It codes for CASSVQGGGETQYF. The whole variable domain, remainder taken from reference TRBV9 and TRBJ2-5, is DSGVTQTPKHLITATGQRVTLRCSPRSGDLSVYWYQQSLDQGLQFLIQYYNGEERAKGNILERFSAQQFPDLHSELNLSSLELGDSALYFCASSVQGGGETQYFGPGTRLLVL.